The entry that follows covers one TCR beta chain sequence. This CDR3 has 17 amino acids. Trimming cost V 7 bases and J 0 bases, with 20 bases left between them. In germline, CDR1 is SGHNT, CDR2 YYREEE (reference sequence). The Seattle site enrolled patients during active infection and followed them longitudinally. Clones were read by immunoSEQ multiplex PCR, and TCRdb kept only the in-frame ones, dropping some. The sample carries 40,000 to 60,000 clones, around 87% recorded once. The sample belongs to a study of blood T cell repertoires in COVID-19. Background on the study: The origin of the acute and convalescent COVID-19 samples was the United States, Italy and Spain.

This TCR came from an elderly woman with COVID-19, enrolled during active disease. The chain carries TRBV5-4 and TRBJ2-1; tentatively, D is TRBD1 (8 bases). Sequenced: peripheral blood. For the CDR3, the DNA is TGTGCCAGCCGGCCAGGGGGCAGCGGGGCCTCCTACAATGAGCAGTTCTTC. Amino acids: CASRPGGSGASYNEQFF.